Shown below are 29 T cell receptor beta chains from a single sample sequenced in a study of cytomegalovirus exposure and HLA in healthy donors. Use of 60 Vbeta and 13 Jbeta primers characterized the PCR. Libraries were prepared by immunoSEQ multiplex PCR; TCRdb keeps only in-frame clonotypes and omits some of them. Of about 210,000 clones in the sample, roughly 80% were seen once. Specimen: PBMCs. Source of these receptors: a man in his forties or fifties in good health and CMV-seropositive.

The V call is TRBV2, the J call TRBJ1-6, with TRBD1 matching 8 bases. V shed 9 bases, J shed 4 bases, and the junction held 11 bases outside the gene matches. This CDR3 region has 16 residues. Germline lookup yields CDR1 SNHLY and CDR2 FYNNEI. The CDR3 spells CASKKGTGDYNSPLHF. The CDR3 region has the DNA TGTGCCAGTAAGAAGGGGACAGGAGATTATAATTCACCCCTCCACTTT.

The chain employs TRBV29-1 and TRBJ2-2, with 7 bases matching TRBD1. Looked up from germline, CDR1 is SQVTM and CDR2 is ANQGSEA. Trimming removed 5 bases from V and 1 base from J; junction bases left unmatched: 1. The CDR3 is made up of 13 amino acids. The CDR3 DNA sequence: TGCAGCGTTCGGACAGGGAACACCGGGGAGCTGTTTTTT. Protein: CSVRTGNTGELFF.

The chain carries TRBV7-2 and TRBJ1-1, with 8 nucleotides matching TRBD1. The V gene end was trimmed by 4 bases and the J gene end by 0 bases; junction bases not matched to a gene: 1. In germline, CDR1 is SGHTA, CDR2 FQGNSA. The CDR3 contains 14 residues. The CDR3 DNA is TGTGCCAGCAGCTCGGGACAGGTGAACACTGAAGCTTTCTTT. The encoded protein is CASSSGQVNTEAFF.

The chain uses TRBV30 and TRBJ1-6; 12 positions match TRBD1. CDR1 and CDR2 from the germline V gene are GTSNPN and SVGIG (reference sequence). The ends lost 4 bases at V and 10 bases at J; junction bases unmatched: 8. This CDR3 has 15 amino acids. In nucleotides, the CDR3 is TGTGCCTGGAACCGGGACAGGGGGCCCCTCTCACCCCTCCACTTT. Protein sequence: CAWNRDRGPLSPLHF.

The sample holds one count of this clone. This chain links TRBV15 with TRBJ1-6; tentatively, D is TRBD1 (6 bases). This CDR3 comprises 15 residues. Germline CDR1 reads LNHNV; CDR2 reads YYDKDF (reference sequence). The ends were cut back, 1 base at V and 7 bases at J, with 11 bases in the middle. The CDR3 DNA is TGTGCCACCAGCAGAGTTTCACAGGGAAATTCACCCCTCCACTTT. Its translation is CATSRVSQGNSPLHF.

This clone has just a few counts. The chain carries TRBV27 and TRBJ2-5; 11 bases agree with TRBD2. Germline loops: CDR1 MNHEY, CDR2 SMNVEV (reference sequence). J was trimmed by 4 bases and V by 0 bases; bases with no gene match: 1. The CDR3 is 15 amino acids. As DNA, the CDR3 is TGTGCCAGCAGTTTATCCCTAGCGGGAGGAGAGACCCAGTACTTC. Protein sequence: CASSLSLAGGETQYF.

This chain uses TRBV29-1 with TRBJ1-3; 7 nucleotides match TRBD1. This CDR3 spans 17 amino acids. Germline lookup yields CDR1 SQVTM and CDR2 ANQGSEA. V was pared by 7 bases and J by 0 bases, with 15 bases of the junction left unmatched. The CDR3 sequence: CSAAGTVSLGSGNTIYF. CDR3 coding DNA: TGCAGCGCCGCCGGGACAGTTTCCCTGGGCTCTGGAAACACCATATATTTT.

CDR3 nucleotide sequence: TGTGCCAGCAGCTTAGGAACTAGCGGGAGTGTTGGCTCCTACGAGCAGTACTTC. Its translation is CASSLGTSGSVGSYEQYF. This sequence joins TRBV7-3 and TRBJ2-7; 11 nucleotides agree with TRBD2. Germline loops: CDR1 SGHTA, CDR2 FQGTGA. The CDR3 runs 18 residues. V lost 2 bases to trimming and J lost 0 bases; unmatched junction nucleotides: 9.

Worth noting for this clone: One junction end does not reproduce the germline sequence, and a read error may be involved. This chain's CDR3 is CSSSHGLFEAFF. CDR3 sequence (DNA): TGTTCCAGCAGCCACGGACTTTTTGAAGCTTTCTTT. The chain links TRBV7-9 to TRBJ1-1; D unclear. The CDR3 has 12 amino acids. Germline assignment: CDR1 SEHNR and CDR2 FQNEAQ (reference sequence). The full variable domain, its missing parts supplied by reference TRBV7-9 and TRBJ1-1, is DTGVSQNPRHKITKRGQNVTFRCDPISEHNRLYWYRQTLGQGPEFLTYFQNEAQLEKSRLLSDRFSAERPKGSFSTLEIQRTEQGDSAMYLCSSSHGLFEAFFGQGTRLTVV.

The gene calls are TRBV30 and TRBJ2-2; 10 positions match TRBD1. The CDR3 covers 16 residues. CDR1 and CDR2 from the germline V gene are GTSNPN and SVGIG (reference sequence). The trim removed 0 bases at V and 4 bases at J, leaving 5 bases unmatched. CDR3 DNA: TGTGCCTGGAGTGTAACGGGGACAGGGGCCACCGGGGAGCTGTTTTTT. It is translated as CAWSVTGTGATGELFF. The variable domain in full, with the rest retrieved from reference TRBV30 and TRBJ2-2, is SQTIHQWPATLVQPVGSPLSLECTVEGTSNPNLYWYRQAAGRGLQLLFYSVGIGQISSEVPQNLSASRPQDRQFILSSKKLLLSDSGFYLCAWSVTGTGATGELFFGEGSRLTVL.

CDR3 DNA: TGTGCCATGGGACTACAGGTTTATGGCTACACCTTC. Translation: CAMGLQVYGYTF. V usage is TRBV5-4 and J usage is TRBJ1-2, with D possibly TRBD1 on 5 matching bases. CDR1 is SGHNT and CDR2 is YYREEE in the germline V gene (reference sequence). The CDR3 covers 12 residues. Trimming left V 9 bases short and J 5 bases short, with 14 bases between.

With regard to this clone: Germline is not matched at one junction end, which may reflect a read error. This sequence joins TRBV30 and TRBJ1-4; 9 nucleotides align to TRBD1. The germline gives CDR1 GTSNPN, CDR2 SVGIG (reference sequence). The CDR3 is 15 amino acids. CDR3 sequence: CAWSENRGRIEELFF. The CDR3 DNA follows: TGTGCCTGGAGCGAGAACAGGGGGCGTATTGAAGAACTGTTTTTT. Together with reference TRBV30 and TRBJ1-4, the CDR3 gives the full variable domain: SQTIHQWPATLVQPVGSPLSLECTVEGTSNPNLYWYRQAAGRGLQLLFYSVGIGQISSEVPQNLSASRPQDRQFILSSKKLLLSDSGFYLCAWSENRGRIEELFFGSGTQLSVL.

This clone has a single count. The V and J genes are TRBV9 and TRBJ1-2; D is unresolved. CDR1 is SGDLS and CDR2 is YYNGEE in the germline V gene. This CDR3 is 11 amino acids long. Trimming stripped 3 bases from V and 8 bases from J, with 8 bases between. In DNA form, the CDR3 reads TGTGCCAGCAGCGGCTACGGGGGCTACACCTTC. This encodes CASSGYGGYTF.

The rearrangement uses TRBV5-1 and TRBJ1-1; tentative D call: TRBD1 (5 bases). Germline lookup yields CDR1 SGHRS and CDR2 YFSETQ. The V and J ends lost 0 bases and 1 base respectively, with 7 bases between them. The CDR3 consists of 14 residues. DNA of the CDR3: TGCGCCAGCAGCTTGGTGCAGGGGAACACTGAAGCTTTCTTT. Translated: CASSLVQGNTEAFF.

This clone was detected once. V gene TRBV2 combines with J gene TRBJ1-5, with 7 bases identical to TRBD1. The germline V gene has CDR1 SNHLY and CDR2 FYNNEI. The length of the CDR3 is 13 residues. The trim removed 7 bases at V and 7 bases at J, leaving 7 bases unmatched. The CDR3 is CASMEGARQPQHF. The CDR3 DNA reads TGTGCCAGCATGGAGGGGGCGAGGCAGCCCCAGCATTTT.

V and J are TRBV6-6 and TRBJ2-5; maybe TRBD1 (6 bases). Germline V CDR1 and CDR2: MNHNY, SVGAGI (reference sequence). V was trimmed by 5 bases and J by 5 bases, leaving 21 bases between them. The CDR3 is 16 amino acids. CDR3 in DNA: TGTGCCAGCAGTCAGGACAGACCCGACACGGGGGAGACCCAGTACTTC. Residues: CASSQDRPDTGETQYF.

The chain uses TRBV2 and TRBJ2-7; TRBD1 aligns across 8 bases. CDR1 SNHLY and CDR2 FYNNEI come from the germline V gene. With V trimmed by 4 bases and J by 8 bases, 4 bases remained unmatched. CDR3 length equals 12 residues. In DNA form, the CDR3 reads TGTGCCAGCAGTGGGACAGGGTGGCAGCAGTACTTC. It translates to CASSGTGWQQYF. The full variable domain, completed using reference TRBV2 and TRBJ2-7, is EPEVTQTPSHQVTQMGQEVILRCVPISNHLYFYWYRQILGQKVEFLVSFYNNEISEKSEIFDDQFSVERPDGSNFTLKIRSTKLEDSAMYFCASSGTGWQQYFGPGTRLTVT.

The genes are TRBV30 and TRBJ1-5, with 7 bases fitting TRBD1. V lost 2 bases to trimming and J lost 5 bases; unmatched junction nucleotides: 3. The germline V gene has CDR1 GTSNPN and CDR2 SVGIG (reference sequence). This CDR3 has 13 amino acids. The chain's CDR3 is CAWSLQGDQPQHF. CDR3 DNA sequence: TGTGCCTGGAGTCTGCAGGGGGATCAGCCCCAGCATTTT. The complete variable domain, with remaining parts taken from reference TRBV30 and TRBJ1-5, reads SQTIHQWPATLVQPVGSPLSLECTVEGTSNPNLYWYRQAAGRGLQLLFYSVGIGQISSEVPQNLSASRPQDRQFILSSKKLLLSDSGFYLCAWSLQGDQPQHFGDGTRLSIL.

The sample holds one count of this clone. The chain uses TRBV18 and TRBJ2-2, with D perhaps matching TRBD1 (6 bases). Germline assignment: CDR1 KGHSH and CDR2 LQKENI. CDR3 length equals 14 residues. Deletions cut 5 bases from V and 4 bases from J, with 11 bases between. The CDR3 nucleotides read TGTGCCAGCTCAGCCGGGACATTCACCGGGGAGCTGTTTTTT. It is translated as CASSAGTFTGELFF.

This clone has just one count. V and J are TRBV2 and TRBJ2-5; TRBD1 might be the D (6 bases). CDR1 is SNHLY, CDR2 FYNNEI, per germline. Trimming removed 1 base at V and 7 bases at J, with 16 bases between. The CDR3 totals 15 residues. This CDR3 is CASSEGSGQRGTQYF. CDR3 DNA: TGTGCCAGCAGTGAAGGCTCTGGACAGAGAGGGACCCAGTACTTC.

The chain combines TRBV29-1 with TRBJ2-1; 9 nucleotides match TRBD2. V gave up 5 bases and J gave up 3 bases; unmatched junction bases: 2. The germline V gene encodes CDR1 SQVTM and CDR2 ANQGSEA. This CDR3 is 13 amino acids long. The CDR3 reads CSVKTSGYNEQFF. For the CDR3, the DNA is TGCAGCGTTAAGACTAGCGGCTACAATGAGCAGTTCTTC.

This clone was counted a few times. CDR3 sequence reads: CSVERGSGHTNEQFF. CDR3 nucleotides: TGCAGCGTTGAAAGGGGTAGCGGCCACACCAATGAGCAGTTCTTC. This chain joins TRBV29-1 and TRBJ2-1; D perhaps matches TRBD2 (6 bases). The CDR3 totals 15 residues. The V end was cut by 2 bases, the J end by 6 bases, with 17 bases between. Germline loops: CDR1 SQVTM, CDR2 ANQGSEA.

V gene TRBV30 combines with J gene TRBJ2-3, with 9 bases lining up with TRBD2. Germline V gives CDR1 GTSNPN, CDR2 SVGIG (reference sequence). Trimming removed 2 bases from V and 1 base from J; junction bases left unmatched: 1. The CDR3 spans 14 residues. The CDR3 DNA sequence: TGTGCCTGGAGTTCTAGCGGGGGCACAGATACGCAGTATTTT. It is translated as CAWSSSGGTDTQYF.

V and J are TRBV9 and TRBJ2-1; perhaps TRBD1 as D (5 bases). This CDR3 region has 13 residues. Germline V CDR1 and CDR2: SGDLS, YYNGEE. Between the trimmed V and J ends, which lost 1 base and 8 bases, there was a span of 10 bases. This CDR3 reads CASSVRGFDEQFF. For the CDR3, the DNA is TGTGCCAGCAGCGTAAGGGGCTTCGATGAGCAGTTCTTC. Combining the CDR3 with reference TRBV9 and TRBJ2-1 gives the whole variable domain DSGVTQTPKHLITATGQRVTLRCSPRSGDLSVYWYQQSLDQGLQFLIQYYNGEERAKGNILERFSAQQFPDLHSELNLSSLELGDSALYFCASSVRGFDEQFFGPGTRLTVL.

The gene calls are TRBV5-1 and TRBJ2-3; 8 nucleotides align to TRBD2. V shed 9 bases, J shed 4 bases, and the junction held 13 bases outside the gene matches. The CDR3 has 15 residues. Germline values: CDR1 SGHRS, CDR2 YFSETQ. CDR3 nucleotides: TGCGCCACCTCGGGGGCGGGAGGAATTGCAGATACGCAGTATTTT. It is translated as CATSGAGGIADTQYF. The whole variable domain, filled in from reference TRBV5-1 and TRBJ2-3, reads KAGVTQTPRYLIKTRGQQVTLSCSPISGHRSVSWYQQTPGQGLQFLFEYFSETQRNKGNFPGRFSGRQFSNSRSEMNVSTLELGDSALYLCATSGAGGIADTQYFGPGTRLTVL.

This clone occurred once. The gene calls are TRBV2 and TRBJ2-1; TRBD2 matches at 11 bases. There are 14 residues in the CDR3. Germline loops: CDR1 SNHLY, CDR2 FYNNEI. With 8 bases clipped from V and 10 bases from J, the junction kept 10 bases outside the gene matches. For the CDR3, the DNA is TGTGCCAGCTGGGCGCTAGCGGGAGGTAAAGAGCAGTTCTTC. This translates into CASWALAGGKEQFF.

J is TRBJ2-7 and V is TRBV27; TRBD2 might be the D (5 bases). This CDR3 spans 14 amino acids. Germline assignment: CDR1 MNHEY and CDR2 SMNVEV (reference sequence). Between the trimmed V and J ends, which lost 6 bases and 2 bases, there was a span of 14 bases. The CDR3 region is CASRSSSNPYEQYF. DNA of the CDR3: TGTGCCAGCAGATCTAGCAGCAACCCCTACGAGCAGTACTTC.

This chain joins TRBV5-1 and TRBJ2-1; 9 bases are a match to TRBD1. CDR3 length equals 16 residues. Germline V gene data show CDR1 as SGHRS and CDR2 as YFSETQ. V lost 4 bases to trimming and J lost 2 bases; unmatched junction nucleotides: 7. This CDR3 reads CASSRLTGGTYNEQFF. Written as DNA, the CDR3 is TGCGCCAGCAGCCGGCTGACAGGGGGAACCTACAATGAGCAGTTCTTC.

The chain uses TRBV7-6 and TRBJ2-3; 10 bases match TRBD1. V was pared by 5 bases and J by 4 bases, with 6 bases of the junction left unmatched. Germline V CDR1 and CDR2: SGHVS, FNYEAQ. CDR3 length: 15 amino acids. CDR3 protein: CASSEDRGRADTQYF. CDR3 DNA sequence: TGTGCCAGCAGCGAGGACAGGGGGAGGGCAGATACGCAGTATTTT.